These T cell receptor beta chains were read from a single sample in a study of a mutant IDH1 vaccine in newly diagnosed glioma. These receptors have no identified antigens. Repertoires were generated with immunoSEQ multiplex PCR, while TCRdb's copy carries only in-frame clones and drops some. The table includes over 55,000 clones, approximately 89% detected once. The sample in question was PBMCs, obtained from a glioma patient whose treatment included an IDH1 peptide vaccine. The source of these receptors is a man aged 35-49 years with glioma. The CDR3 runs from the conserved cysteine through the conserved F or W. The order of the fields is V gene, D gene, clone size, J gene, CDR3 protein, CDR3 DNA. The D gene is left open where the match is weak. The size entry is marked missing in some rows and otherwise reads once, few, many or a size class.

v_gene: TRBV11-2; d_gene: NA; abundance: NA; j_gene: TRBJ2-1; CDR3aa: CATKLGDPIYNEQFF; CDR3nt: TGTGCCACCAAGCTCGGGGACCCTATTTACAATGAGCAGTTCTTC
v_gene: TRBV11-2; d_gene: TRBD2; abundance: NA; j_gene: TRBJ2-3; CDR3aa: CASSLDTRLAAKDTQYF; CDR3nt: TGTGCCAGCAGCTTAGATACGAGGCTAGCGGCGAAAGATACGCAGTATTTT
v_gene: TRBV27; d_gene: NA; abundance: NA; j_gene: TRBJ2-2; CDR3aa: CASSPVWGNTGELFF; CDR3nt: TGTGCCAGCAGTCCCGTTTGGGGAAACACCGGGGAGCTGTTTTTT
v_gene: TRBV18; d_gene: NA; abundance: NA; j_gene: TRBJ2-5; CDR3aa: CASSLELRETQYF; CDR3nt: TGTGCCAGCTCACTGGAATTGAGAGAGACCCAGTACTTC
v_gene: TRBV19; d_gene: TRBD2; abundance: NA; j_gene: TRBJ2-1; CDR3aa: CASSTGLGMVNEQFF; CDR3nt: TGTGCCAGTAGTACAGGACTAGGCATGGTTAATGAGCAGTTCTTC
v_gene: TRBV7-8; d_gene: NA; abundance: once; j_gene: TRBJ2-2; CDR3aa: CASSFGGRGTGELFF; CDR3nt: TGTGCCAGCAGCTTCGGGGGGCGAGGCACCGGGGAGCTGTTTTTT
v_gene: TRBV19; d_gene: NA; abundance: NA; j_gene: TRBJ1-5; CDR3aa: CASSIIERSQPQHF; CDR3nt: TGTGCCAGTAGTATTATCGAGCGCTCTCAGCCCCAGCATTTT
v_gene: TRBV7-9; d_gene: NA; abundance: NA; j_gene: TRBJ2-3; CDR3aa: CASSLSIGGSTDTQYF; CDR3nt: TGTGCCAGCAGCTTATCTATCGGAGGTAGCACAGATACGCAGTATTTT
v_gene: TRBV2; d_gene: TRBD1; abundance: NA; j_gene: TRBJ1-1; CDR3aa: CASRDAQGGTEAFF; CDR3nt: TGTGCCAGCAGAGATGCACAGGGGGGGACTGAAGCTTTCTTT
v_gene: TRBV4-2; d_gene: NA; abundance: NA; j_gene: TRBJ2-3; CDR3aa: CASSQEGASTDTQYF; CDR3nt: TGTGCCAGCAGCCAAGAAGGGGCTAGCACAGATACGCAGTATTTT
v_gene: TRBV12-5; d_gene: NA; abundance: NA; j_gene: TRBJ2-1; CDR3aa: CASGLTVPPGEQFF; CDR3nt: TGTGCTAGTGGTTTGACGGTTCCCCCGGGGGAGCAGTTCTTC
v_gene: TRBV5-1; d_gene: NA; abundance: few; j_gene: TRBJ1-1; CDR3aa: CASSEGLMNTEAFF; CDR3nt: TGCGCCAGCAGCGAGGGGCTCATGAACACTGAAGCTTTCTTT
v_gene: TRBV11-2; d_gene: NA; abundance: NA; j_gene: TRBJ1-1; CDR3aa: CASGRTMNTEAFF; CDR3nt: TGTGCCAGCGGGAGAACTATGAACACTGAAGCTTTCTTT
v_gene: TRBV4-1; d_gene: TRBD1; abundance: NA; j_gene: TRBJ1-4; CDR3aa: CASSNQGQGKATNEKLFF; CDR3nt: TGCGCCAGCAGCAACCAGGGACAGGGGAAGGCAACTAATGAAAAACTGTTTTTT
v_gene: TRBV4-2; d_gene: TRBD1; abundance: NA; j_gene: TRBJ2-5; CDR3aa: CASSQGVGQEYQETQYF; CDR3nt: TGTGCCAGCAGCCAAGGGGTGGGACAGGAGTACCAAGAGACCCAGTACTTC
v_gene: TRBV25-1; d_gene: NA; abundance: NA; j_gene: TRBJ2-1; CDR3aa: CAAWTGYNEQFF; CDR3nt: TGTGCCGCCTGGACTGGGTACAATGAGCAGTTCTTC
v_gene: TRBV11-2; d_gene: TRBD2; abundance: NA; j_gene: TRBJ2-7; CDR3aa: CASSLGGAGGPTDEQYF; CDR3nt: TGTGCCAGCAGCTTAGGGGGAGCGGGAGGGCCAACAGACGAGCAGTACTTC
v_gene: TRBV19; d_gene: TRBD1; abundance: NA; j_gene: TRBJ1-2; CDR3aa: CASSPGQGATNYGYTF; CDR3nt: TGTGCCAGTAGTCCGGGACAGGGGGCGACTAACTATGGCTACACCTTC
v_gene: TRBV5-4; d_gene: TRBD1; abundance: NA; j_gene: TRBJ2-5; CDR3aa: CASSLGQGDGETQYF; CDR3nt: TGTGCCAGCAGCTTGGGACAGGGGGATGGAGAGACCCAGTACTTC
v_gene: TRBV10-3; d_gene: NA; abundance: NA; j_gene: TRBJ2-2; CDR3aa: CAISVTDGPGELFF; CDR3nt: TGTGCCATCAGTGTCACTGACGGTCCCGGGGAGCTGTTTTTT
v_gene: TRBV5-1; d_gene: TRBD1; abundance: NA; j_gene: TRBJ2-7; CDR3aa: CASSLETGATYEQYF; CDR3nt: TGCGCCAGCAGCTTGGAGACAGGGGCTACCTACGAGCAGTACTTC
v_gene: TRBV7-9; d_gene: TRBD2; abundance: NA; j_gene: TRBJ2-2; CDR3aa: CASSPMISGSTGELFF; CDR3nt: TGTGCCAGCAGTCCGATGATTAGCGGGAGTACCGGGGAGCTGTTTTTT
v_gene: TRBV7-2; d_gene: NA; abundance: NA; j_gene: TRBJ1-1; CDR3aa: CASSLEWGYGTEAFF; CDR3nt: TGTGCCAGCAGCTTAGAGTGGGGGTACGGGACTGAAGCTTTCTTT
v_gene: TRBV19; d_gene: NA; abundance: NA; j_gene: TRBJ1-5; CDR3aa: CASMGRGSNQPQHF; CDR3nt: TGTGCCAGTATGGGGCGCGGGAGCAATCAGCCCCAGCATTTT
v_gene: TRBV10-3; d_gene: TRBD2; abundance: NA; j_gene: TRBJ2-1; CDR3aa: CAISGGSSYNEQFF; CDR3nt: TGTGCCATCAGTGGCGGGAGCTCCTACAATGAGCAGTTCTTC
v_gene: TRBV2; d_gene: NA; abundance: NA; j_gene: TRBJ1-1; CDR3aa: CASRDAEAFF; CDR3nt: TGTGCCAGCAGAGACGCTGAAGCTTTCTTT
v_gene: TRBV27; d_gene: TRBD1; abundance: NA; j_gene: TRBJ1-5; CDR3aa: CASRQGYGNQPQHF; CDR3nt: TGTGCCAGCAGACAGGGGTATGGCAATCAGCCCCAGCATTTT
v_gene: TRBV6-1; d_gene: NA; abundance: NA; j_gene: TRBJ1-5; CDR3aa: CASSEFGPLSNQPQHF; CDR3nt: TGTGCCAGCAGTGAATTTGGGCCGCTTAGCAATCAGCCCCAGCATTTT
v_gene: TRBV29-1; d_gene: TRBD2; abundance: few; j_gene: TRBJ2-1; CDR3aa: CSVEVGLVDEQFF; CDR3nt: TGCAGCGTTGAAGTGGGACTAGTCGACGAGCAGTTCTTC
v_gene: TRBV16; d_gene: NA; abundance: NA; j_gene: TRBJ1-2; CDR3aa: CASSQSVSGGAERNYGYTF; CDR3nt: TGTGCCAGCAGCCAATCGGTTTCGGGGGGCGCGGAACGTAACTATGGCTACACCTTC
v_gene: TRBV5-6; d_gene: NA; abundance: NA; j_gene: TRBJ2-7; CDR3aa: CASSLWGLYEQYF; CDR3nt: TGTGCCAGCAGCTTGTGGGGCTTATACGAGCAGTACTTC
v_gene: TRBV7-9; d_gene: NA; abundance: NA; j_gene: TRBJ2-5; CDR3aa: CASSLAIGRLQETQYF; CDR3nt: TGTGCCAGCAGCTTAGCTATCGGGAGACTACAAGAGACCCAGTACTTC
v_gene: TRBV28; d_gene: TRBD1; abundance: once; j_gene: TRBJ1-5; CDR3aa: CASRYTGGRSNQPQHF; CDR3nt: TGTGCCAGCAGGTATACAGGGGGGAGAAGCAATCAGCCCCAGCATTTT
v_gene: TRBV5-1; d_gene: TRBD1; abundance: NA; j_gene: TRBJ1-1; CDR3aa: CASSRPTGEGNTEAFF; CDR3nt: TGCGCCAGCAGCCGACCGACAGGGGAAGGGAACACTGAAGCTTTCTTT
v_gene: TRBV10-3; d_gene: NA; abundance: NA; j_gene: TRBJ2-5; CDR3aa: CAISEPLETQYF; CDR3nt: TGTGCCATCAGTGAGCCCTTGGAGACCCAGTACTTC
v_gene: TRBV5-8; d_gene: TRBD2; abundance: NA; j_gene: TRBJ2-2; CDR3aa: CASSTRLAVNTGELFF; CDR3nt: TGTGCCAGCAGCACGCGACTAGCGGTGAACACCGGGGAGCTGTTTTTT
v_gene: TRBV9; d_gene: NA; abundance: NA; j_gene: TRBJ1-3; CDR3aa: CASSALPGHSSGNTIYF; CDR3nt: TGTGCCAGCAGCGCCCTTCCGGGACATAGCTCTGGAAACACCATATATTTT
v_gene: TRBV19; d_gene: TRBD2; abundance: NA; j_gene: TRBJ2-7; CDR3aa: CASKSSAPGGKYEQYF; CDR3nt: TGTGCCAGTAAGAGTTCAGCGCCGGGGGGAAAATACGAGCAGTACTTC
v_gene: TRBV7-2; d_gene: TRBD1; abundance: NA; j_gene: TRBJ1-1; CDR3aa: CASSGTGGDTEAFF; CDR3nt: TGTGCCAGCAGCGGGACAGGGGGAGACACTGAAGCTTTCTTT
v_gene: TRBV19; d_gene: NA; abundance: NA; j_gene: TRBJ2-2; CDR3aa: CASSGLDTGELFF; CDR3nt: TGTGCCAGTAGTGGGTTAGACACCGGGGAGCTGTTTTTT
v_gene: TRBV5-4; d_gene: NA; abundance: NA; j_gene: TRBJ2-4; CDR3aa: CASSIIGGPLAKNIQYF; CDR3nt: TGTGCCAGCAGCATTATCGGGGGACCTTTAGCCAAAAACATTCAGTACTTC